The 20 T cell receptor beta chains below all came from one sample that was sequenced in a study of blood T cell repertoires in COVID-19 (TCRdb year 2020). Receptor libraries were prepared by the immunoSEQ multiplex PCR assay. TCRdb obtained this table from immuneACCESS and retained in-frame rearrangements with V and J assigned. These tables miss some clones; where compared with another copy, unresolved V genes account for less than half of the shortfall, and the remainder is unexplained. This sample holds about 200,000 clones; about 88% were observed only once. Roughly 6% of the sample belongs to the ten largest clones. Material for sequencing was peripheral blood. All receptors come from a woman aged 40-49 years who had recovered from COVID-19.

V is TRBV6-6 and J is TRBJ2-3; 7 bases map to TRBD2. Germline lookup yields CDR1 MNHNY and CDR2 SVGAGI (reference sequence). Germline trimming cut 6 bases from V and 4 bases from J; bases unmatched to any gene: 13. The length of the CDR3 is 16 residues. DNA for the CDR3: TGTGCCAGCAGACCGCCCTCAGGGACTATCCCAGATACGCAGTATTTT. Amino acids: CASRPPSGTIPDTQYF.

J is TRBJ2-2 and V is TRBV11-3; unclear D gene. V shed 3 bases and J shed 4 bases, with 6 bases lying between them. The CDR3 extends over 13 amino acids. CDR1 and CDR2 from the germline V gene are SGHNT and YENEEA. CDR3 residues: CASSFTATGELFF. For the CDR3, the DNA is TGTGCCAGCAGCTTTACAGCCACCGGGGAGCTGTTTTTT.

The rearrangement uses TRBV3-1 (or the pseudogene TRBV3-2) and TRBJ2-7; D is perhaps TRBD1 (6 bases). This CDR3 region has 15 residues. Deletions cut 0 bases from V and 3 bases from J, with 12 bases between. Germline values: CDR1 LGHDT, CDR2 YNNKEL (reference sequence). CDR3 nucleotides: TGTGCCAGCAGCCAAGATTGGACAGAGGTCTACGAGCAGTACTTC. It is translated as CASSQDWTEVYEQYF.

V and J are TRBV3-1 (or the pseudogene TRBV3-2) and TRBJ2-1; 7 nucleotides align to TRBD2. CDR1 and CDR2 from the germline V gene are LGHDT and YNNKEL (reference sequence). The CDR3 is 14 residues long. The trim removed 4 bases at V and 3 bases at J, leaving 3 bases unmatched. CDR3 sequence reads: CASSLGTNYNEQFF. The CDR3 DNA reads TGTGCCAGCAGCCTCGGGACTAACTACAATGAGCAGTTCTTC.

This chain joins TRBV28 and TRBJ2-1; 7 positions match TRBD1. The germline V gene encodes CDR1 MDHEN and CDR2 SYDVKM. CDR3 length: 16 residues. After removal of 6 bases from V and 4 bases from J, the junction contained 12 bases not matched to a gene. CDR3 in amino acids: CASSERVRDRYNEQFF. Here the CDR3 DNA reads TGTGCCAGCAGCGAAAGAGTAAGGGACAGATACAATGAGCAGTTCTTC. Together with reference TRBV28 and TRBJ2-1, the CDR3 gives the full variable domain: DVKVTQSSRYLVKRTGEKVFLECVQDMDHENMFWYRQDPGLGLRLIYFSYDVKMKEKGDIPEGYSVSREKKERFSLILESASTNQTSMYLCASSERVRDRYNEQFFGPGTRLTVL.

Details on this clone: This sample also contains other DNA sequences that code for the same CDR3. The chain employs TRBV6-5 and TRBJ1-5; no reliable D call. The germline gives CDR1 MNHEY, CDR2 SVGAGI. Trimming left V 0 bases short and J 1 base short, with 4 bases between. The CDR3 loop spans 14 amino acids. The CDR3 loop reads CASSYSGSNQPQHF. CDR3 sequence (DNA): TGTGCCAGCAGTTACTCCGGGAGCAATCAGCCCCAGCATTTT.

The chain links TRBV5-1 to TRBJ2-5; D remains ambiguous. Trimming shortened V by 4 bases and J by 5 bases, and 9 bases separated the two germline ends. From germline, CDR1 is SGHRS and CDR2 YFSETQ. The CDR3 is 12 residues long. The CDR3 nucleotides are TGCGCCAGCAGCCCCGAGATGGAGACCCAGTACTTC. Protein: CASSPEMETQYF.

J is TRBJ2-3 and V is TRBV3-1 (or the pseudogene TRBV3-2), with TRBD2 identical over 8 bases. V was pared by 3 bases and J by 5 bases, with 7 bases of the junction left unmatched. The CDR3 extends over 15 amino acids. The V gene's germline CDR1 is LGHDT and CDR2 YNNKEL (reference sequence). CDR3 bases: TGTGCCAGCAGCCAGCGGGCGGGAGGTATAGATACGCAGTATTTT. Protein product: CASSQRAGGIDTQYF.

The V gene is TRBV12-5, the J gene TRBJ1-6, with TRBD1 matching 8 bases. There are 14 residues in the CDR3. Germline V CDR1 and CDR2: LGHNT, FRNRAP. V lost 5 bases, J lost 7 bases, and 4 bases stayed unmatched. This CDR3 reads CASGPGTGNSPLHF. Written as DNA, the CDR3 is TGTGCTAGTGGTCCCGGGACAGGCAATTCACCCCTCCACTTT.

This chain connects TRBV28 to TRBJ2-7; 8 bases agree with TRBD2. The junction had 4 bases not matched to a gene; V was cut back by 3 bases and J by 0 bases. This CDR3 is built from 15 residues. The germline V gene encodes CDR1 MDHEN and CDR2 SYDVKM. For the CDR3, the DNA is TGTGCCAGCAGTTTTGTCGGGACTAGCTCCTACGAGCAGTACTTC. Its translation: CASSFVGTSSYEQYF.

This clone has only one observation. The chain employs TRBV27 and TRBJ2-2; 13 nucleotides align to TRBD2. The CDR3 is 19 residues long. Per the germline V gene, CDR1 is MNHEY and CDR2 is SMNVEV (reference sequence). Trimming at V came to 9 bases and at J to 7 bases, leaving 20 bases not matched to a gene. CDR3 protein: CASMNPGTSGMGGNGELFF. The CDR3 DNA sequence: TGTGCCAGTATGAACCCCGGGACTAGCGGGATGGGCGGGAACGGGGAGCTGTTTTTT.

The V and J genes are TRBV5-6 and TRBJ2-2; TRBD1 matches at 7 bases. Germline CDR1 is SGHDT and CDR2 is YYEEEE. The V gene end was trimmed by 1 base and the J gene end by 0 bases; junction bases not matched to a gene: 0. The CDR3 runs 15 residues. The CDR3 loop reads CASSLRGPNTGELFF. In DNA form, the CDR3 reads TGTGCCAGCAGCTTGAGGGGGCCGAACACCGGGGAGCTGTTTTTT.

The chain links TRBV27 to TRBJ2-1; TRBD2 matches at 7 bases. Trimming cost V 3 bases and J 1 base; bases outside gene matches: 9. This CDR3 is 17 amino acids long. CDR1 and CDR2 from the germline V gene are MNHEY and SMNVEV (reference sequence). The CDR3 DNA sequence: TGTGCCAGCAGTTTTACCCCGGGGGGTAGATCCTACAATGAGCAGTTCTTC. Protein sequence: CASSFTPGGRSYNEQFF.

This clone was picked up one time. The V call is TRBV5-1, the J call TRBJ2-1, with 10 positions matching TRBD2. This CDR3 has 14 amino acids. J lost 5 bases, V lost 4 bases, and 3 bases had no gene match. Germline values: CDR1 SGHRS, CDR2 YFSETQ. The CDR3 nucleotides read TGCGCCAGCAGCCTGGGACTAGCGAACAATGAGCAGTTCTTC. It specifies CASSLGLANNEQFF.

The chain recombines TRBV19 with TRBJ1-1; TRBD1 matches 8 bases. The ends lost 6 bases at V and 0 bases at J; junction bases unmatched: 9. This CDR3 comprises 16 residues. CDR1 and CDR2 (germline): LNHDA, SQIVND (reference sequence). The CDR3 reads CASRSGTGRMNTEAFF. The CDR3, as DNA: TGTGCCAGTAGGTCCGGGACAGGAAGAATGAACACTGAAGCTTTCTTT.

The rearrangement uses TRBV5-6 and TRBJ2-5; D call uncertain. There are 16 residues in the CDR3. Trimming removed 0 bases at V and 2 bases at J, with 14 bases between. CDR1 and CDR2 (germline): SGHDT, YYEEEE. The CDR3 coding sequence is TGTGCCAGCAGCTTGGATGCCACCCGCAGGCAAGAGACCCAGTACTTC. Its protein is CASSLDATRRQETQYF.

V usage is TRBV28 and J usage is TRBJ2-1; D is unclear. The CDR3 extends over 12 amino acids. Trimming stripped 1 base from V and 6 bases from J, with 4 bases between. Germline V gene sequence: CDR1 MDHEN, CDR2 SYDVKM. CDR3: CASSLSVNEQFF. DNA for the CDR3: TGTGCCAGCAGTTTATCGGTCAATGAGCAGTTCTTC.

The CDR3 spells CASSLDRGQGNQPQHF. In nucleotides, the CDR3 is TGTGCCAGCAGTCTCGACAGGGGGCAAGGGAATCAGCCCCAGCATTTT. This rearrangement joins TRBV6-2 or TRBV6-3 to TRBJ1-5; 10 nucleotides line up with TRBD1. Germline-derived CDR1 and CDR2 are MNHEY and SVGEGT. The junction had 8 bases not matched to a gene; V was cut back by 5 bases and J by 4 bases. The CDR3 totals 16 residues.

The chain recombines TRBV7-9 with TRBJ2-1, with 12 bases that match TRBD2. There are 17 residues in the CDR3. Germline assignment: CDR1 SEHNR and CDR2 FQNEAQ (reference sequence). V lost 5 bases and J lost 8; bases outside the gene matches: 13. CDR3 nucleotides: TGTGCCAGCAGCGCCTCTAGCGGGAGGGCCGAGGGGCATGAGCAGTTCTTC. This gives the protein CASSASSGRAEGHEQFF.

The chain uses TRBV30 and TRBJ1-6; no firm D call. V was cut by 0 bases and J by 9 bases, with 12 bases left in between. The CDR3 is made up of 14 amino acids. Germline loops: CDR1 GTSNPN, CDR2 SVGIG (reference sequence). The CDR3 spells CAWSVAAGSSPLHF. In DNA form, the CDR3 reads TGTGCCTGGAGTGTAGCAGCGGGTAGTTCACCCCTCCACTTT.